This T cell receptor beta chain was recorded in a study of shared clonotypes between healthy human individuals. About the study: CD4 naive cells filled three plates per donor, CD4 memory three, CD8 naive two and CD8 memory one. General study points: Across several donors, naive CD4 shared roughly 5.2%, naive CD8 over 3%, memory CD4 about 2.4%, memory CD8 under 0.5%. Naive subsets generally had larger estimated richness than memory subsets.

On this clone: Its antigen is not known. Other DNA sequences in this sample translate to the same CDR3.

Assay: immunoSEQ multiplex PCR; the TCRdb copy retains only in-frame clones and omits some. The sample lists some 2,000,000 clones; roughly 96% were seen once. The length of the CDR3 is 12 residues. Germline CDR1 reads SNHLY; CDR2 reads FYNNEI. Deletions cut 6 bases from V and 2 bases from J, with 8 bases between. All donors qualified as healthy HIV-negative adults and had experienced no recent acute infections or vaccinations. Sequencing was performed on naive CD4+ T cells sorted from blood. As to subset: CD45RA+ positively selected. J is TRBJ2-7 and V is TRBV2, with a weak D call TRBD1 (5 bases). This TCR derives from a young man in good health. The CDR3 region is CASRGLAYEQYF. DNA of the CDR3: TGTGCCAGCAGGGGGCTCGCCTACGAGCAGTACTTC.